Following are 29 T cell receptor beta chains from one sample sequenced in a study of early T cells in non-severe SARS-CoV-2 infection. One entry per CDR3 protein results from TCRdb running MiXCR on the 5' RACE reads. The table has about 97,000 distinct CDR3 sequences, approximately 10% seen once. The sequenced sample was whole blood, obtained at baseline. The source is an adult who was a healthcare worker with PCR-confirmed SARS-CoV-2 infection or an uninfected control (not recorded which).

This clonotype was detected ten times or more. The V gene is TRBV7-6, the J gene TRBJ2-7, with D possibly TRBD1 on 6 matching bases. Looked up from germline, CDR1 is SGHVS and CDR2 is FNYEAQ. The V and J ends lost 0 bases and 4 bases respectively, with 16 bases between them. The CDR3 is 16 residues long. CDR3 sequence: CASSLAASVQGYEQYF. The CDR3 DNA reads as TGTGCCAGCAGCTTAGCAGCGTCTGTCCAGGGGTACGAGCAGTACTTC.

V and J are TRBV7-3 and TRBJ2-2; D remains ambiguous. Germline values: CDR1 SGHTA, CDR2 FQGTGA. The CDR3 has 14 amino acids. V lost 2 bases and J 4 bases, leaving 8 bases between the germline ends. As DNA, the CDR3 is TGTGCCAGCAGCTTACCCCCCCTCACCGGGGAGCTGTTTTTT. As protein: CASSLPPLTGELFF.

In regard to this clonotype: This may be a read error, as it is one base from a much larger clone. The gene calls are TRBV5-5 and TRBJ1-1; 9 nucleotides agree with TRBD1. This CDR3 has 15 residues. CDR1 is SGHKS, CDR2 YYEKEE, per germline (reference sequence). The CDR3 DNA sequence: TGTGTCAGCAGCGGTGGGACAGGGTTGAACACTGAAGCTTTCTTT. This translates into CVSSGGTGLNTEAFF. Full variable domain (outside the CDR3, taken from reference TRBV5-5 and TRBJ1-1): DAGVTQSPTHLIKTRGQQVTLRCSPISGHKSVSWYQQVLGQGPQFIFQYYEKEERGRGNFPDRFSARQFPNYSSELNVNALLLGDSALYLCVSSGGTGLNTEAFFGQGTRLTVV.

The CDR3 protein is CSLREGSYNEQFF. CDR3 in DNA: TGCAGCCTCAGGGAAGGAAGCTACAATGAGCAGTTCTTC. The chain combines TRBV29-1 with TRBJ2-1, with a weak D call TRBD1 (5 bases). Germline V gene lookup returns CDR1 SQVTM and CDR2 ANQGSEA. Trimming pared 8 bases from V and 3 bases from J, leaving 14 bases between. The CDR3 totals 13 residues.

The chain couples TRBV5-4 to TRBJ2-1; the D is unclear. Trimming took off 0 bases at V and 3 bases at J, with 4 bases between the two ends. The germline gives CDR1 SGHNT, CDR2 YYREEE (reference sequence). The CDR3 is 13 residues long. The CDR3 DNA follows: TGTGCCAGCAGCTTGGACAACTACAATGAGCAGTTCTTC. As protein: CASSLDNYNEQFF.

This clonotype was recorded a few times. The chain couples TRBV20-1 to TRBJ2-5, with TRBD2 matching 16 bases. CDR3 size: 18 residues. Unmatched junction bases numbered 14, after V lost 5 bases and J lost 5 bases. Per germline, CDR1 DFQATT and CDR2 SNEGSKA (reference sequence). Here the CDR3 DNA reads TGCAGTGCTTTACGACCGGGACTAGCGGGAGGGCTTGGTGAGACCCAGTACTTC. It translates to CSALRPGLAGGLGETQYF.

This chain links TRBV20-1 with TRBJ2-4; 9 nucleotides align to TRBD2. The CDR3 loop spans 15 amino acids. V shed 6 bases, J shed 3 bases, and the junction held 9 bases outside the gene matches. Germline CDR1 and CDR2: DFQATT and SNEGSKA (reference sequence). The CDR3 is CSAASGDGGKNIQYF. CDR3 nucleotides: TGCAGTGCCGCTAGCGGGGACGGGGGCAAAAACATTCAGTACTTC.

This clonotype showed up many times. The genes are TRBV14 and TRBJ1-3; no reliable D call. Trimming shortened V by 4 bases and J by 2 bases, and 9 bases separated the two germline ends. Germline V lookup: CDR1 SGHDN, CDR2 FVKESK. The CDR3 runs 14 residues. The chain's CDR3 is CASSPGLTGNTIYF. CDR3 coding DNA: TGTGCCAGCAGCCCTGGACTGACTGGAAACACCATATATTTT.

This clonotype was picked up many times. CDR3 nucleotides: TGTGCCAGCAGCCGTCGGTTGGGGGAAAAACTGTTTTTT. Translated: CASSRRLGEKLFF. The rearrangement links TRBV7-9 to TRBJ1-4; unclear D gene. The CDR3 loop spans 13 amino acids. V lost 5 bases, J lost 8 bases, and 12 bases lay in between. Per germline, CDR1 SEHNR and CDR2 FQNEAQ (reference sequence).

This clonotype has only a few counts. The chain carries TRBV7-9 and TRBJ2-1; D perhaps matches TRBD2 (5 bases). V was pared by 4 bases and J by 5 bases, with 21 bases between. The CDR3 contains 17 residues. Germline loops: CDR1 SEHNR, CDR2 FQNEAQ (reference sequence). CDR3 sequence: CASSSITRREAHNEQFF. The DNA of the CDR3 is TGTGCCAGCAGCTCCATCACTAGACGAGAAGCCCACAATGAGCAGTTCTTC. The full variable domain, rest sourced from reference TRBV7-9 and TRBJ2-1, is DTGVSQNPRHKITKRGQNVTFRCDPISEHNRLYWYRQTLGQGPEFLTYFQNEAQLEKSRLLSDRFSAERPKGSFSTLEIQRTEQGDSAMYLCASSSITRREAHNEQFFGPGTRLTVL.

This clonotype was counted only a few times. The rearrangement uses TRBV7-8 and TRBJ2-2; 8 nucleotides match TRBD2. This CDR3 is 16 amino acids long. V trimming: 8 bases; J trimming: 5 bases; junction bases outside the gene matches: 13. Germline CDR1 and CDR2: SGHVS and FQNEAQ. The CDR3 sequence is CASSRAQRGRTGELFF. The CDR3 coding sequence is TGTGCCAGCTCCCGTGCCCAGCGGGGGAGAACCGGGGAGCTGTTTTTT.

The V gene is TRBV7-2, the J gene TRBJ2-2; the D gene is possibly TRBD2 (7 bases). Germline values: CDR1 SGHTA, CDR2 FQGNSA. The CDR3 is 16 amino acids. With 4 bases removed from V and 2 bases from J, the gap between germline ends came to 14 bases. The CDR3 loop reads CASSYSGGSNTGELFF. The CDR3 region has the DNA TGTGCCAGCAGCTACTCGGGGGGCTCTAACACCGGGGAGCTGTTTTTT.

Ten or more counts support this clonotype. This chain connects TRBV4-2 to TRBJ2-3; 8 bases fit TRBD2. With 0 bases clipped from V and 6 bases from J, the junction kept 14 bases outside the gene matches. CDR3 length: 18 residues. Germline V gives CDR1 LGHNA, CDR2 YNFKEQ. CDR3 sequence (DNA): TGTGCCAGCAGCCAAGATGATGAGGCGGGGGGCTTCGCGGATACGCAGTATTTT. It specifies CASSQDDEAGGFADTQYF.

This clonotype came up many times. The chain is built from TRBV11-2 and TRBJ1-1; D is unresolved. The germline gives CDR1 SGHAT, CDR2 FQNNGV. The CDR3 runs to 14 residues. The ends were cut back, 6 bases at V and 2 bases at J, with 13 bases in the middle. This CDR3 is CASRYTNPNTEAFF. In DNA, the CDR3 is TGTGCCAGCAGGTATACAAACCCCAACACTGAAGCTTTCTTT.

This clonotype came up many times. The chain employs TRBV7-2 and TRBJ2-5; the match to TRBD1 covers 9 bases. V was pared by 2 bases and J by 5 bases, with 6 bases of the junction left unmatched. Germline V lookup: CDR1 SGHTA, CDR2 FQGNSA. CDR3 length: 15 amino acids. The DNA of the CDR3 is TGTGCCAGCAGCTTACGTCGGACAGGGGCGGAGACCCAGTACTTC. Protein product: CASSLRRTGAETQYF.

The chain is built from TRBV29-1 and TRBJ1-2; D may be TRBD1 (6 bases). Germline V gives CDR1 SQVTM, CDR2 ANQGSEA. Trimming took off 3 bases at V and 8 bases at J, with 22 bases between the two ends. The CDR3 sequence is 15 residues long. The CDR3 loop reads CSVDTAGQSLGGYTF. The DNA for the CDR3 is TGCAGCGTTGATACGGCGGGACAAAGTCTGGGAGGCTACACCTTC.

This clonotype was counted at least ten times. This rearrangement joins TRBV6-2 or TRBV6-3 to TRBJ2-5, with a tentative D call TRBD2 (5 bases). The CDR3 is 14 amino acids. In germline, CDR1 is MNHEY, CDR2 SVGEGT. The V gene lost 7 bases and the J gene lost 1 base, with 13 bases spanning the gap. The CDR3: CASNARLAQETQYF. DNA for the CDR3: TGTGCCAGCAACGCGAGGCTAGCCCAAGAGACCCAGTACTTC.

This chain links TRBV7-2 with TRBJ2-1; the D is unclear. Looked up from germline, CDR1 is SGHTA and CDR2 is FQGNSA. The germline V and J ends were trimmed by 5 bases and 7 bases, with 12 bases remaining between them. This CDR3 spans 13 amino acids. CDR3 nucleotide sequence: TGTGCCAGCAGCCAAACGTGGGGTAATGAGCAGTTCTTC. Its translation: CASSQTWGNEQFF.

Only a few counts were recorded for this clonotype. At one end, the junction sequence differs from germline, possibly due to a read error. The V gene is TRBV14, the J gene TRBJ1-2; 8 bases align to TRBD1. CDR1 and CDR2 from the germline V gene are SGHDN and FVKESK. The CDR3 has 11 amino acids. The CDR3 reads CASSPGQGFTF. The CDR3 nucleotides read TGTGCCAGCAGCCCCGGACAGGGCTTCACCTTC.

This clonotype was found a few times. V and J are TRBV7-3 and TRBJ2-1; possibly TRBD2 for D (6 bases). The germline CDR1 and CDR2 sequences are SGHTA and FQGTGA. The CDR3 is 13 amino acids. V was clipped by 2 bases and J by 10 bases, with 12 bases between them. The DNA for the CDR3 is TGTGCCAGCAGCTTAGAGGCCGGGAGAGAGCAGTTCTTC. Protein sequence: CASSLEAGREQFF.

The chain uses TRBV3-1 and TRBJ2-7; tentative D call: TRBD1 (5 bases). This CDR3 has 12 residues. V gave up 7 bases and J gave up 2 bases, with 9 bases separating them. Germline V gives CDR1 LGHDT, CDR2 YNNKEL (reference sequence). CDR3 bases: TGTGCCAGCACCTCGACAGCCTACGAGCAGTACTTC. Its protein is CASTSTAYEQYF.

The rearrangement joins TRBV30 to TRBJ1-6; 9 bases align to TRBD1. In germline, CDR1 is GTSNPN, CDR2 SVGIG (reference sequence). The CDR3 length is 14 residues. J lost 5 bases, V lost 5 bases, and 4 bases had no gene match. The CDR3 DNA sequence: TGTGCCTGGGGACAGGGGCGGGATAATTCACCCCTCCACTTT. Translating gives CAWGQGRDNSPLHF.

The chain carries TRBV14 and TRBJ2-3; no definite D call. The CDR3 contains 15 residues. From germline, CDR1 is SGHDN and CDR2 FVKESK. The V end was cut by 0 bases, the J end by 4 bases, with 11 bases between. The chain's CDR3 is CASSQDTLRSDTQYF. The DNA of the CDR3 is TGTGCCAGCAGCCAAGATACCCTACGGTCAGATACGCAGTATTTT.

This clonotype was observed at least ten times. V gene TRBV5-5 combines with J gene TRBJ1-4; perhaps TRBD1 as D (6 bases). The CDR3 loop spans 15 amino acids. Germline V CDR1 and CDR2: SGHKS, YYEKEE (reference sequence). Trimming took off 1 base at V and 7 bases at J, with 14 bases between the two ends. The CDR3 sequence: CASSLSGAESEKLFF. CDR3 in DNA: TGTGCCAGCAGCTTGTCAGGGGCGGAGTCTGAAAAACTGTTTTTT.

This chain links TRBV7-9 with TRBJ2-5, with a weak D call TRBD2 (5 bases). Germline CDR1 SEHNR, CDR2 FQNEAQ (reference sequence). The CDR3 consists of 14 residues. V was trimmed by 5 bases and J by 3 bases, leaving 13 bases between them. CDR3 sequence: CASSPNGIEETQYF. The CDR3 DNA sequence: TGTGCCAGCAGCCCCAACGGGATAGAAGAGACCCAGTACTTC.

The CDR3 coding sequence is TGTGCCAGCAGCTTAGCCGAGGGGAGGGTTTACAATGAGCAGTTCTTC. The encoded protein is CASSLAEGRVYNEQFF. The chain couples TRBV11-2 to TRBJ2-1, with 7 bases identical to TRBD2. The germline CDR1 and CDR2 sequences are SGHAT and FQNNGV. The CDR3 sequence is 16 residues long. V was pared by 1 base and J by 4 bases, with 7 bases of the junction left unmatched. The whole variable domain, remainder taken from reference TRBV11-2 and TRBJ2-1, is EAGVAQSPRYKIIEKRQSVAFWCNPISGHATLYWYQQILGQGPKLLIQFQNNGVVDDSQLPKDRFSAERLKGVDSTLKIQPAKLEDSAVYLCASSLAEGRVYNEQFFGPGTRLTVL.

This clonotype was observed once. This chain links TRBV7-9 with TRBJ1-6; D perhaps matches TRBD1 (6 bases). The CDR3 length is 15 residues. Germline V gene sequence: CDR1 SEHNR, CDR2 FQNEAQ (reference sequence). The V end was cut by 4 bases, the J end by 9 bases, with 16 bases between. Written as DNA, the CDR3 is TGTGCCAGCAGCTCGGGACAAGGGGCCCGTTCACCCCTCCACTTT. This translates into CASSSGQGARSPLHF.

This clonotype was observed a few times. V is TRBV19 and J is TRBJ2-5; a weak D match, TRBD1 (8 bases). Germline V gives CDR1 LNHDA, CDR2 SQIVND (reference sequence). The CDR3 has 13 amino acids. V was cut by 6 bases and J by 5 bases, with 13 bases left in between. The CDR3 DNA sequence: TGTGCCAGTAGCGACAGGGGAGGGGAGACCCAGTACTTC. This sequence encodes CASSDRGGETQYF.

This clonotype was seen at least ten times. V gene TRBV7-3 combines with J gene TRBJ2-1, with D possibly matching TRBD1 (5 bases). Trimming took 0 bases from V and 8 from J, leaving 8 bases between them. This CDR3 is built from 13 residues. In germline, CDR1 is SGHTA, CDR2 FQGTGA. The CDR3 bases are TGTGCCAGCAGCTTAACTGGGGCGGATGAGCAGTTCTTC. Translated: CASSLTGADEQFF.